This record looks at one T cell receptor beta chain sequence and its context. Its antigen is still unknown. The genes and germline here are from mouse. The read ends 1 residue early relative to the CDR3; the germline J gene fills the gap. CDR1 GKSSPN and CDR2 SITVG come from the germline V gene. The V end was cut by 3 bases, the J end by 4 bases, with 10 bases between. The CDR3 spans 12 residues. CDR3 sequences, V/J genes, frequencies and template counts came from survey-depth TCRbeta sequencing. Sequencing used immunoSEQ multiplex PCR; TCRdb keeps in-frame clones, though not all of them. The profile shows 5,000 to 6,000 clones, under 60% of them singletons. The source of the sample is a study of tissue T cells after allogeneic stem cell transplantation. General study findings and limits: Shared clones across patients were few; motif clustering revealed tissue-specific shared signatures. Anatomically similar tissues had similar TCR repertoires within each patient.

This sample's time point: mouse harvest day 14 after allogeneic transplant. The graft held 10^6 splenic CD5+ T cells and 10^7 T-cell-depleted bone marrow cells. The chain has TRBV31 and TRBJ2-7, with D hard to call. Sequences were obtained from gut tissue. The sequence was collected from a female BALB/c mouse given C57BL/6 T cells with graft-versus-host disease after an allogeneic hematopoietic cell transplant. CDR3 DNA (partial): TGTGCCTGGAGCCAAGGCGGGTATGAACAGTAC. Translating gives CAWSQGGYEQY. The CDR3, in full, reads CAWSQGGYEQYF.